The 31 T cell receptor beta chains reported below all come from one sample, sequenced in a study of blood T cell repertoires in COVID-19. The method was immunoSEQ multiplex PCR; TCRdb's version includes in-frame clones alone and lacks a portion of them. The sample includes more than 95,000 clones, roughly 84% of them seen just once. The source material was peripheral blood. These receptors all come from a human donor in a cohort sampled during active or convalescent COVID-19.

This sequence joins TRBV7-2 and TRBJ2-2; 14 bases align to TRBD2. The CDR3 extends over 18 amino acids. The J segment lost 7 bases and the V segment lost 1 base, leaving 8 bases of the junction unmatched. Germline-derived CDR1 and CDR2 are SGHTA and FQGNSA. The CDR3 coding sequence is TGTGCCAGCAGCTTAGTCGTGACTAGCGGGGGGGGCGACGGGGAGCTGTTTTTT. This encodes CASSLVVTSGGGDGELFF.

J is TRBJ2-1 and V is TRBV19, with 10 bases matching TRBD2. V lost 3 bases to trimming and J lost 7 bases; unmatched junction nucleotides: 6. This CDR3 has 15 residues. Germline V gene lookup returns CDR1 LNHDA and CDR2 SQIVND (reference sequence). CDR3 DNA: TGTGCCAGTAGTATCCCTCCTAGCGGGGGTAATGAGCAGTTCTTC. Translating gives CASSIPPSGGNEQFF.

The chain joins TRBV5-6 to TRBJ2-1; perhaps TRBD2 as D (6 bases). Trimming cost V 4 bases and J 6 bases, with 20 bases left between them. Germline values: CDR1 SGHDT, CDR2 YYEEEE. This CDR3 is 16 amino acids long. For the CDR3, the DNA is TGTGCCAGCAGCCCTGGGGGGATTTTCAGGATCAATGAGCAGTTCTTC. This gives the protein CASSPGGIFRINEQFF.

This clone was seen a single time. The chain combines TRBV6-5 with TRBJ1-1; possible D gene TRBD1, 6 bases. CDR1 is MNHEY and CDR2 is SVGAGI in the germline V gene. V lost 2 bases and J lost 3, with 13 bases in between. This CDR3 is built from 15 residues. The CDR3 loop is CASSYRNRVDTEAFF. CDR3 nucleotide sequence: TGTGCCAGCAGTTACAGGAACAGGGTGGACACTGAAGCTTTCTTT.

The chain employs TRBV5-1 and TRBJ2-3; weak D call: TRBD2 (6 bases). Looked up from germline, CDR1 is SGHRS and CDR2 is YFSETQ. The CDR3 totals 16 residues. Trimming left V 0 bases short and J 0 bases short, with 11 bases between. As DNA, the CDR3 is TGCGCCAGCAGCTTGGGGAGGGGTGGGAGCACAGATACGCAGTATTTT. It is translated as CASSLGRGGSTDTQYF.

The chain joins TRBV4-3 to TRBJ1-2, with D possibly matching TRBD1 (5 bases). CDR1 is LGHNA and CDR2 is YSLEER in the germline V gene. V lost 0 bases and J lost 2, with 7 bases in between. The CDR3 is made up of 14 amino acids. The CDR3 spells CASSQDGANYGYTF. Here the CDR3 DNA reads TGCGCCAGCAGCCAAGATGGGGCGAACTATGGCTACACCTTC.

The chain recombines TRBV11-3 with TRBJ1-2, with 7 bases aligning to TRBD1. Germline values: CDR1 SGHNT, CDR2 YENEEA. This CDR3 spans 13 amino acids. V gave up 4 bases and J gave up 7 bases; unmatched junction bases: 6. Written as DNA, the CDR3 is TGTGCCAGCAGCTCGCTAGACAGGGCTGGCTACACCTTC. Its translation is CASSSLDRAGYTF.

V and J are TRBV11-2 and TRBJ2-6; D gene unclear. CDR1 and CDR2 from the germline V gene are SGHAT and FQNNGV. Trimming stripped 5 bases from V and 4 bases from J, with 12 bases between. This CDR3 contains 15 residues. DNA of the CDR3: TGTGCCAGCAGCCCAGTCGATCACGGGGCCAACGTCCTGACTTTC. Amino acid sequence: CASSPVDHGANVLTF.

J is TRBJ2-7 and V is TRBV7-9, with 10 bases that match TRBD1. Germline CDR1 is SEHNR and CDR2 is FQNEAQ (reference sequence). The CDR3 sequence is 14 residues long. Trimming cost V 5 bases and J 7 bases; bases outside gene matches: 8. Written as DNA, the CDR3 is TGTGCCAGCAGCCTATCGGACAGGGGGATGGAGCAGTACTTC. This sequence encodes CASSLSDRGMEQYF.

The CDR3 protein is CASSRRGTAGNSGELFF. Written as DNA, the CDR3 is TGCGCCAGCAGCCGACGGGGGACGGCTGGAAATTCCGGGGAGCTGTTTTTT. V is TRBV4-1 and J is TRBJ2-2; TRBD2 is a possible D gene (6 bases). The CDR3 is made up of 17 amino acids. CDR1 and CDR2 from the germline V gene are MGHRA and YSYEKL. V gave up 4 bases and J gave up 6 bases, with 21 bases separating them.

The chain couples TRBV21-1 to TRBJ1-4; no DNA check was done on the table's D call, TRBD1. TRBV21-1 counts as a pseudogene. The CDR3 is made up of 12 amino acids. The CDR3 here is CASRRTGGKLFF. CDR3 sequence (DNA): TGTGCCAGCAGAAGGACAGGTGGAAAACTGTTTTTT.

The CDR3, as DNA: TGTGCCAGCAGTTACACTACTCCGGGACAGCGATTTATGGGCTACACCTTC. It codes for CASSYTTPGQRFMGYTF. The chain links TRBV6-2 or TRBV6-3 to TRBJ1-2; 7 nucleotides match TRBD1. The trim removed 2 bases at V and 8 bases at J, leaving 17 bases unmatched. The CDR3 has 17 residues. Looked up from germline, CDR1 is MNHEY and CDR2 is SVGEGT.

V is TRBV6-5 and J is TRBJ1-1; D is uncertain. V was pared by 8 bases and J by 3 bases, with 13 bases between. CDR1 is MNHEY and CDR2 is SVGAGI in the germline V gene. This CDR3 is 13 amino acids long. The DNA for the CDR3 is TGTGCCAGCCTGGGAGGGCAGCACACTGAAGCTTTCTTT. Translation: CASLGGQHTEAFF.

V is TRBV9 and J is TRBJ2-3; D possibly corresponds to TRBD1 (6 bases). Germline assignment: CDR1 SGDLS and CDR2 YYNGEE. This CDR3 spans 16 amino acids. V lost 0 bases and J 6 bases, leaving 17 bases between the germline ends. The CDR3 spells CASSVASGFTGDTQYF. The CDR3 DNA follows: TGTGCCAGCAGCGTAGCTTCTGGATTCACAGGGGATACGCAGTATTTT. Using reference TRBV9 and TRBJ2-3 for the parts outside the CDR3, the full variable domain is DSGVTQTPKHLITATGQRVTLRCSPRSGDLSVYWYQQSLDQGLQFLIQYYNGEERAKGNILERFSAQQFPDLHSELNLSSLELGDSALYFCASSVASGFTGDTQYFGPGTRLTVL.

This clone was counted a single time. The chain links TRBV30 to TRBJ2-2; D not resolved. Germline CDR1 GTSNPN, CDR2 SVGIG (reference sequence). V dropped 0 bases and J dropped 5 bases, with 4 bases sitting between them. The CDR3 runs to 12 residues. The CDR3 loop reads CAWSVRTGELFF. The DNA of the CDR3 is TGTGCCTGGAGTGTACGGACCGGGGAGCTGTTTTTT.

This sequence joins TRBV18 and TRBJ1-2, with D maybe TRBD1 (5 bases). The CDR3 loop spans 13 amino acids. V was trimmed by 3 bases and J by 6 bases, leaving 11 bases between them. The germline gives CDR1 KGHSH, CDR2 LQKENI. The DNA of the CDR3 is TGTGCCAGCTCACCGGCGGGACGGGATGGCTACACCTTC. Translating it yields CASSPAGRDGYTF.

The chain couples TRBV28 to TRBJ1-2; 8 bases agree with TRBD1. Trimming at V came to 4 bases and at J to 4 bases, leaving 8 bases not matched to a gene. The germline gives CDR1 MDHEN, CDR2 SYDVKM. The CDR3 contains 15 residues. The CDR3 loop reads CASSWTDRAFYGYTF. DNA of the CDR3: TGTGCCAGCAGTTGGACGGACAGGGCCTTCTATGGCTACACCTTC.

This rearrangement joins TRBV5-1 to TRBJ2-3, with 9 positions matching TRBD2. Looked up from germline, CDR1 is SGHRS and CDR2 is YFSETQ. CDR3 length: 16 residues. The V and J ends lost 0 bases and 4 bases, in that order; junction bases with no gene match: 6. The CDR3 bases are TGCGCCAGCAGCTTGGAGGGGACTAGCTTGGCAGATACGCAGTATTTT. Translated, it gives CASSLEGTSLADTQYF.

The rearrangement joins TRBV11-3 to TRBJ2-3, with 9 bases that match TRBD2. V trimming: 1 base; J trimming: 0 bases; junction bases outside the gene matches: 11. Germline CDR1 reads SGHNT; CDR2 reads YENEEA. The CDR3 extends over 19 amino acids. The CDR3 spells CASSLGAQRGATSTDTQYF. DNA for the CDR3: TGTGCCAGCAGCTTAGGTGCCCAGCGGGGGGCCACAAGCACAGATACGCAGTATTTT.

V is TRBV4-3 and J is TRBJ2-7; a possible D gene is TRBD1 (5 bases). CDR1 is LGHNA, CDR2 YSLEER, per germline. This CDR3 has 15 residues. V was shortened by 2 bases and J by 2 bases, with 13 bases between the two germline ends. The CDR3 sequence is CASSQRTGKAYEQYF. CDR3 coding DNA: TGCGCCAGCAGCCAAAGAACAGGAAAGGCCTACGAGCAGTACTTC.

V is TRBV2 and J is TRBJ2-6; a possible D gene is TRBD1 (6 bases). CDR1 is SNHLY and CDR2 is FYNNEI in the germline V gene. V was pared by 6 bases and J by 4 bases, with 13 bases between. This CDR3 region has 15 residues. The CDR3 sequence is CASRLQGAGANVLTF. The CDR3 region has the DNA TGTGCCAGCAGATTACAGGGAGCCGGGGCCAACGTCCTGACTTTC.

The chain links TRBV3-1 (or the pseudogene TRBV3-2) to TRBJ2-3; TRBD2 matches 10 bases. V lost 1 base to trimming and J lost 2 bases; unmatched junction nucleotides: 6. Germline-derived CDR1 and CDR2 are LGHDT and YNNKEL (reference sequence). This CDR3 has 17 amino acids. The CDR3 here is CASSQGLAGALTDTQYF. CDR3 bases: TGTGCCAGCAGCCAAGGTCTAGCGGGGGCTCTCACAGATACGCAGTATTTT.

A few counts support this clone. CDR3 protein: CSVEATGEDYGYTF. As DNA, the CDR3 is TGCAGCGTTGAAGCAACAGGGGAGGACTATGGCTACACCTTC. This chain connects TRBV29-1 to TRBJ1-2; TRBD1 matches 7 bases. V shed 1 base, J shed 3 bases, and the junction held 5 bases outside the gene matches. Germline-derived CDR1 and CDR2 are SQVTM and ANQGSEA. The CDR3 loop spans 14 amino acids.

The chain couples TRBV29-1 to TRBJ1-1; no clear D. V lost 5 bases and J lost 4, with 5 bases in between. This CDR3 has 10 residues. Germline V gene data show CDR1 as SQVTM and CDR2 as ANQGSEA. CDR3 protein: CSVHSTEAFF. CDR3 in DNA: TGCAGCGTTCACAGCACTGAAGCTTTCTTT.

V is TRBV7-3 and J is TRBJ2-5; weak D call: TRBD1 (6 bases). V was trimmed by 2 bases and J by 3 bases, leaving 13 bases between them. The CDR3 is 15 amino acids. Germline V lookup: CDR1 SGHTA, CDR2 FQGTGA. CDR3 sequence (DNA): TGTGCCAGCAGCTTAGGACAGTTCAGAGAAGAGACCCAGTACTTC. Translating gives CASSLGQFREETQYF.

The V call is TRBV7-9, the J call TRBJ1-5, with a tentative D call TRBD1 (5 bases). This CDR3 spans 14 amino acids. V was cut by 6 bases and J by 1 base, with 10 bases left in between. Germline V CDR1 and CDR2: SEHNR, FQNEAQ (reference sequence). CDR3 protein: CASSRTQSNQPQHF. As DNA, the CDR3 is TGTGCCAGCAGTCGGACACAAAGCAATCAGCCCCAGCATTTT. Supplemented by reference TRBV7-9 and TRBJ1-5, the full variable domain reads DTGVSQNPRHKITKRGQNVTFRCDPISEHNRLYWYRQTLGQGPEFLTYFQNEAQLEKSRLLSDRFSAERPKGSFSTLEIQRTEQGDSAMYLCASSRTQSNQPQHFGDGTRLSIL.

The chain uses TRBV7-6 and TRBJ2-1, with a weak D call TRBD1 (6 bases). The CDR3 extends over 13 amino acids. The germline CDR1 and CDR2 sequences are SGHVS and FNYEAQ. Trimming removed 5 bases at V and 4 bases at J, with 9 bases between. This CDR3 reads CASSRTGYNEQFF. The CDR3 DNA is TGTGCCAGCAGCCGTACAGGGTACAATGAGCAGTTCTTC. Full variable domain (missing parts from reference TRBV7-6 and TRBJ2-1): GAGVSQSPRYKVTKRGQDVALRCDPISGHVSLYWYRQALGQGPEFLTYFNYEAQQDKSGLPNDRFSAERPEGSISTLTIQRTEQRDSAMYRCASSRTGYNEQFFGPGTRLTVL.

By share, this clone ranks as medium-sized (0.01 to 0.1%). The chain is built from TRBV9 and TRBJ1-6; a possible D gene is TRBD1 (5 bases). Germline-derived CDR1 and CDR2 are SGDLS and YYNGEE. V was shortened by 4 bases and J by 9 bases, with 17 bases between the two germline ends. The CDR3 length is 15 residues. CDR3 loop: CASSPLDSYGSPLHF. The CDR3 DNA sequence: TGTGCCAGCAGCCCTCTTGACAGTTACGGTTCACCCCTCCACTTT.

This clone occurred once. V usage is TRBV7-2 and J usage is TRBJ2-1, with 8 bases lining up with TRBD1. From germline, CDR1 is SGHTA and CDR2 FQGNSA. The CDR3 has 15 residues. V lost 3 bases, J lost 8 bases, and 9 bases stayed unmatched. Here the CDR3 reads CASSLVGTGNDEQFF. CDR3 in DNA: TGTGCCAGCAGCTTGGTGGGGACAGGAAACGATGAGCAGTTCTTC. Based on the CDR3 plus reference TRBV7-2 and TRBJ2-1, the full variable domain is GAGVSQSPSNKVTEKGKDVELRCDPISGHTALYWYRQSLGQGLEFLIYFQGNSAPDKSGLPSDRFSAERTGGSVSTLTIQRTQQEDSAVYLCASSLVGTGNDEQFFGPGTRLTVL.

This chain connects TRBV29-1 to TRBJ2-3; 7 bases are a match to TRBD1. The V gene's germline CDR1 is SQVTM and CDR2 ANQGSEA. This CDR3 spans 14 amino acids. The V segment lost 0 bases and the J segment 2 bases; nucleotides outside the gene matches: 2. In DNA form, the CDR3 reads TGCAGCGTTGAAGATACAGGGGACACAGATACGCAGTATTTT. Encoded protein: CSVEDTGDTDTQYF.

The rearrangement joins TRBV11-2 to TRBJ2-3; 9 nucleotides match TRBD1. With V trimmed by 2 bases and J by 5 bases, 5 bases remained unmatched. Germline CDR1 and CDR2: SGHAT and FQNNGV. The CDR3 consists of 15 residues. The CDR3 DNA sequence: TGTGCCAGCAGCTTACGGGGACAGGGTGTAGATACGCAGTATTTT. This sequence encodes CASSLRGQGVDTQYF.